This TCR beta chain was found in a study of blood T cell repertoires in COVID-19. Study details: Samples taken during acute and convalescent COVID-19 were collected in the United States, Italy and Spain. T cells, B-cell-depleted T cells, or PBMCs provided the cDNA or gDNA that served as material.

This table comes from immunoSEQ multiplex PCR, and its TCRdb copy is limited to in-frame clones, with some not included. Among about 350,000 clones listed, over 75% were seen once. Participants had their cohort set by participant-reported clinical history. The source is a woman in her 30s who had recovered from COVID-19. Sequenced sample: PBMCs or T cells enriched from blood (not recorded which).

CDR3 loop: CATSDSGQGSYNEQFF. CDR3 sequence (DNA): TGTGCCACCAGTGACTCGGGACAGGGGTCCTACAATGAGCAGTTCTTC. This sequence joins TRBV24-1 and TRBJ2-1; 10 bases line up with TRBD1. The CDR3 totals 16 residues. Germline V lookup: CDR1 KGHDR, CDR2 SFDVKD. The V gene end was trimmed by 4 bases and the J gene end by 1 base; junction bases not matched to a gene: 3.